These 11 T cell receptor beta chains originate from one sample sequenced in a study of identical twins. TCRdb analysed the 5' RACE reads with MiXCR anew, one entry per CDR3 protein. Of approximately 300,000 distinct CDR3 sequences in the sample, just under 9.5% were seen once. The sample was also reused in another study, on yellow fever vaccine responses in identical twins.

Material for sequencing was CD8+ T cells sorted from blood. Receptors originate from a woman aged 18-29 years in good health.

The table lists this clonotype with a few counts. This rearrangement joins TRBV28 to TRBJ2-5, with a possible D match to TRBD2 (6 bases). Germline V CDR1 and CDR2: MDHEN, SYDVKM. Trimming shortened V by 4 bases and J by 2 bases, and 17 bases separated the two germline ends. CDR3 length: 16 amino acids. The CDR3 loop reads CASSSPRRAEQETQYF. CDR3 in DNA: TGTGCCAGCAGTTCCCCCCGGAGGGCAGAGCAAGAGACCCAGTACTTC.

In this sample, this clonotype turned up a few times. V and J are TRBV12-3 or TRBV12-4 and TRBJ2-2; possibly TRBD2 for D (5 bases). The CDR3 has 16 residues. With 0 bases removed from V and 0 bases from J, the gap between germline ends came to 8 bases. CDR3 in DNA: TGTGCCAGCAGTTTAGCACGGGGTACGAACACCGGGGAGCTGTTTTTT. Its protein is CASSLARGTNTGELFF.

This clonotype was detected many times. The chain couples TRBV12-3 or TRBV12-4 to TRBJ1-1; weak D call: TRBD1 (5 bases). This CDR3 spans 13 amino acids. V was pared by 7 bases and J by 1 base, with 10 bases between. Here the CDR3 reads CASTRQTNTEAFF. For the CDR3, the DNA is TGTGCCAGCACCCGACAGACGAACACTGAAGCTTTCTTT.

There are many counts of this clonotype. The CDR3 loop is CASSAGQSYEQYF. Written as DNA, the CDR3 is TGCGCCAGCAGCGCGGGACAGTCCTACGAGCAGTACTTC. The V gene is TRBV5-1, the J gene TRBJ2-7, with D possibly being TRBD1 (7 bases). The CDR3 extends over 13 amino acids. Germline V gene lookup returns CDR1 SGHRS and CDR2 YFSETQ. Trimming took off 4 bases at V and 1 base at J, with 9 bases between the two ends.

The sample holds a few counts of this clonotype. The chain employs TRBV10-3 and TRBJ2-3, with TRBD2 identical over 11 bases. The V gene end was trimmed by 7 bases and the J gene end by 2 bases; junction bases not matched to a gene: 5. The CDR3 loop spans 15 amino acids. Germline V gives CDR1 ENHRY, CDR2 SYGVKD. In DNA form, the CDR3 reads TGTGCCATCAATAAACTAGCGGGGGACACAGATACGCAGTATTTT. This codes for CAINKLAGDTDTQYF.

The V and J genes are TRBV11-2 and TRBJ2-1; a possible D gene is TRBD2 (8 bases). From germline, CDR1 is SGHAT and CDR2 FQNNGV. The CDR3 has 20 residues. Trimming left V 3 bases short and J 4 bases short, with 28 bases between. The CDR3 is CASSFPDRMAAGASYNEQFF. Here the CDR3 DNA reads TGTGCCAGCAGCTTCCCGGACAGGATGGCAGCGGGAGCCTCATACAATGAGCAGTTCTTC.

The sample holds many counts of this clonotype. This sequence joins TRBV11-2 and TRBJ2-1; perhaps TRBD1 as D (6 bases). CDR1 and CDR2 from the germline V gene are SGHAT and FQNNGV. The V and J ends lost 5 bases and 3 bases respectively, with 11 bases between them. The CDR3 is made up of 14 amino acids. CDR3 nucleotide sequence: TGTGCCAGCAGCGTTCCGGGACACTACAATGAGCAGTTCTTC. Protein product: CASSVPGHYNEQFF.

This clonotype was seen a handful of times. The chain employs TRBV25-1 and TRBJ1-1, with D maybe TRBD1 (5 bases). The V gene's germline CDR1 is MGHDK and CDR2 SYGVNS. The V gene lost 5 bases and the J gene lost 7 bases, with 8 bases spanning the gap. The CDR3 consists of 11 residues. The CDR3 here is CASSTGGEAFF. The CDR3 region has the DNA TGTGCCAGCAGTACGGGGGGTGAAGCTTTCTTT.

The CDR3 spells CSLTNPNTGELFF. CDR3 coding DNA: TGCAGCCTGACTAATCCGAACACCGGGGAGCTGTTTTTT. The rearrangement links TRBV29-1 to TRBJ2-2; weak D call: TRBD2 (5 bases). V dropped 8 bases and J dropped 0 bases, with 10 bases sitting between them. CDR3 length equals 13 residues. Germline CDR1 and CDR2: SQVTM and ANQGSEA.

This clonotype was seen at least ten times. The V call is TRBV4-2, the J call TRBJ2-1; the D call may be TRBD1 or TRBD2 (5 bases each). CDR3 length equals 16 residues. The V end was cut by 4 bases, the J end by 5 bases, with 18 bases between. Germline values: CDR1 LGHNA, CDR2 YNFKEQ. DNA of the CDR3: TGTGCCAGCAGCCTCGCGCCAGGGACCCTAGACAATGAGCAGTTCTTC. It specifies CASSLAPGTLDNEQFF.

Ten or more counts support this clonotype. The chain has TRBV10-3 and TRBJ2-1; 7 nucleotides line up with TRBD2. Trimming took 3 bases from V and 6 from J; bases not matched to a gene: 8. The CDR3 spans 15 residues. CDR1 and CDR2 from the germline V gene are ENHRY and SYGVKD. The CDR3 bases are TGTGCCATCAGTGAAGTGGGAGGGCCGGGCAATGAGCAGTTCTTC. Translating it yields CAISEVGGPGNEQFF.